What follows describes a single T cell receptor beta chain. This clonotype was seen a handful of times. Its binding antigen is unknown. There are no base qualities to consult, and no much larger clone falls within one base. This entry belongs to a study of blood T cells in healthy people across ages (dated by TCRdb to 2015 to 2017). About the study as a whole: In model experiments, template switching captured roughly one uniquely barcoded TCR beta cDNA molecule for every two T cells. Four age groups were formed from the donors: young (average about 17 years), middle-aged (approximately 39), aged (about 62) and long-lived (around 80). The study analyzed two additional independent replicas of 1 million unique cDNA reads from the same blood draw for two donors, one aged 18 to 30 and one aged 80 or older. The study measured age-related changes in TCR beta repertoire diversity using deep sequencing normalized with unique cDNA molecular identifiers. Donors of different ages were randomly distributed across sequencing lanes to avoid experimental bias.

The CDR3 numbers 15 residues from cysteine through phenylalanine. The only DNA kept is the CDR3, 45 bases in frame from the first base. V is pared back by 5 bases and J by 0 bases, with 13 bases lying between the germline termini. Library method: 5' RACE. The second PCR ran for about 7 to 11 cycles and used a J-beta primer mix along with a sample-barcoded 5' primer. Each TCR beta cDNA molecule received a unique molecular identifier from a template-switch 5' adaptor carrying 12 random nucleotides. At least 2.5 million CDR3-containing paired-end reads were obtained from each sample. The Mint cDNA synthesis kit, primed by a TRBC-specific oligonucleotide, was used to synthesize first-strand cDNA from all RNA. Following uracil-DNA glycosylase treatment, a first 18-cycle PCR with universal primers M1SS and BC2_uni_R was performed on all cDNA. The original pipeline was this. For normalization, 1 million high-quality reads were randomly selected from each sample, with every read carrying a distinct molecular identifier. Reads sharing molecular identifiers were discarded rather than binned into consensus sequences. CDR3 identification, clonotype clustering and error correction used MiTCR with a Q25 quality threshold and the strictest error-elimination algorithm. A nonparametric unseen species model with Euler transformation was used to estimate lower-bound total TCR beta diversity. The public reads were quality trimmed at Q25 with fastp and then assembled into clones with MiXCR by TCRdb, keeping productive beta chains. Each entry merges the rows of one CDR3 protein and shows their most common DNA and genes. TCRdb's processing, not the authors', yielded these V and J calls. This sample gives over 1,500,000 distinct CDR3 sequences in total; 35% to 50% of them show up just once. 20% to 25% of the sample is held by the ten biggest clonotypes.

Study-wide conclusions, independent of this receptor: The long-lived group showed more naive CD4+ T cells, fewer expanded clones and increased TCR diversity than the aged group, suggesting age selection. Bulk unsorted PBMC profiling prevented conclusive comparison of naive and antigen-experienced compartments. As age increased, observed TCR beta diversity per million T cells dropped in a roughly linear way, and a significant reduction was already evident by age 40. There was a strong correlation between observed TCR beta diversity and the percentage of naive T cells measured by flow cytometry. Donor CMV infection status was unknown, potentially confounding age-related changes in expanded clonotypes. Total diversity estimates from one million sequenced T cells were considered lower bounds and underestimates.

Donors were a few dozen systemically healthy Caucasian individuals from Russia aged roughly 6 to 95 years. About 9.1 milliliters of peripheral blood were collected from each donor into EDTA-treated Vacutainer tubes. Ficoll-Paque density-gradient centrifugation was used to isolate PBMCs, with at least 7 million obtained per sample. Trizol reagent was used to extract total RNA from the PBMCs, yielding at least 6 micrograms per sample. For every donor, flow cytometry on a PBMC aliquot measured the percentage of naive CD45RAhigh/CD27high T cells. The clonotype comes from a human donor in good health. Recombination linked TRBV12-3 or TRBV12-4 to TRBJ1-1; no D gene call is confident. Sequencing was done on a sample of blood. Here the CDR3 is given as CASSPIHTMNTEAFF. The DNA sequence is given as TGTGCCAGCAGTCCCATCCATACCATGAACACTGAAGCTTTCTTT.